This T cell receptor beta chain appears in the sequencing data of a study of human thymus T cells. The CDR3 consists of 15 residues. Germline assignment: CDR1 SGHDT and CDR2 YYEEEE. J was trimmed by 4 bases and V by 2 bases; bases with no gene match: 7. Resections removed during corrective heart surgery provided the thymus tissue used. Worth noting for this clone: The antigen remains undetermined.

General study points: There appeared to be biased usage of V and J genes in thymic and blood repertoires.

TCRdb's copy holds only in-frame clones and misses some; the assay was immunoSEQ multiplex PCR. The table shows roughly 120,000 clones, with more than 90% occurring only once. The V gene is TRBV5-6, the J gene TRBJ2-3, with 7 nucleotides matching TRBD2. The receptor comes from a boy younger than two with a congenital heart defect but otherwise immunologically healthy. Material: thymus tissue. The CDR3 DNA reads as TGTGCCAGCAGCTTTTGGGCGGGGGTGCCAGATACGCAGTATTTT. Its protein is CASSFWAGVPDTQYF.